This T cell receptor (beta chain) was identified in a study of T cells in localized non-small cell lung cancer. To note about this clone: As yet, its antigen is unknown.

This CDR3 has 14 amino acids. V was trimmed by 6 bases and J by 3 bases, leaving 14 bases between them. The V gene's germline CDR1 is MNHNY and CDR2 SVGAGI (reference sequence). The study, taken as a whole, reports: Uninvolved adjacent lung had the highest recorded T cell clonality, with tumor below it. With higher T cell density in blood came longer overall survival. Appearances in adjacent lung were noted for a median approximately 52 of the top 100 tumor clones.

Data came from immunoSEQ multiplex PCR; TCRdb stores just in-frame clones and leaves some out. The sample has some 66,000 clones, 84% seen once. This receptor was obtained from a female donor at least 60 years old with stage I lung adenocarcinoma. V is TRBV6-6 and J is TRBJ1-1; D unresolved. The sequencing here drew on peripheral blood, taken before any cancer treatment. The CDR3 loop reads CASSLRESHTEAFF. CDR3 coding DNA: TGTGCCAGCAGCCTTCGAGAGTCTCACACTGAAGCTTTCTTT.